Here is one T cell receptor beta chain with its context. The data stem from a study of blood T cell repertoires in COVID-19. Study-wide background: Acute and convalescent COVID-19 samples came from the United States, Italy and Spain. In each case, the material was cDNA or gDNA derived from T cells, B-cell-depleted T cells, or PBMCs.

Authors' data handling: Amplified reference gene primers provided the basis for estimating nucleated cell counts. Profiling relied on immunoSEQ multiplex PCR, and the TCRdb table lists in-frame clones only, not all of them. That table supplies the V and J calls and clone size; D and trimming were determined from the DNA. The table records around 290,000 clones, around 90% of them present only once. Between the trimmed V and J ends, which lost 3 bases and 2 bases, there was a span of 11 bases. CDR3 length: 15 amino acids. Germline V lookup: CDR1 SNHLY, CDR2 FYNNEI. The TCR was taken from a young woman who had recovered from COVID-19. The chain employs TRBV2 and TRBJ1-5, with TRBD1 as a possible D gene (5 bases). The specimen was PBMCs or T cells enriched from blood (not recorded which). CDR3 in DNA: TGTGCCAGCAGTGAGCGGGGCCATCGCAATCAGCCCCAGCATTTT. Residues: CASSERGHRNQPQHF.